This T cell receptor beta chain was sequenced in a study of blood T cell repertoires in COVID-19. As originally analysed: Reference gene primers were amplified, and this amplification served to estimate nucleated cell counts. Method: immunoSEQ multiplex PCR; TCRdb's copy keeps in-frame clones and lacks some. That table furnishes V, J and clone size, whereas the DNA furnished D and trimming. The data show a few hundred thousand clones, 80% to 90% seen once. This clone was counted a single time. The germline V and J ends were trimmed by 1 base and 5 bases, with 13 bases remaining between them. There are 15 residues in the CDR3. The V gene's germline CDR1 is MNHNS and CDR2 SASEGT.

The receptor was isolated from a young man who had recovered from COVID-19. V and J are TRBV6-1 and TRBJ2-3; D is perhaps TRBD2 (5 bases). The specimen sequenced was PBMCs or T cells enriched from blood (not recorded which). The CDR3 loop reads CASSEGRTVIDTQYF. CDR3 nucleotide sequence: TGTGCCAGCAGTGAAGGCCGGACTGTAATAGATACGCAGTATTTT.